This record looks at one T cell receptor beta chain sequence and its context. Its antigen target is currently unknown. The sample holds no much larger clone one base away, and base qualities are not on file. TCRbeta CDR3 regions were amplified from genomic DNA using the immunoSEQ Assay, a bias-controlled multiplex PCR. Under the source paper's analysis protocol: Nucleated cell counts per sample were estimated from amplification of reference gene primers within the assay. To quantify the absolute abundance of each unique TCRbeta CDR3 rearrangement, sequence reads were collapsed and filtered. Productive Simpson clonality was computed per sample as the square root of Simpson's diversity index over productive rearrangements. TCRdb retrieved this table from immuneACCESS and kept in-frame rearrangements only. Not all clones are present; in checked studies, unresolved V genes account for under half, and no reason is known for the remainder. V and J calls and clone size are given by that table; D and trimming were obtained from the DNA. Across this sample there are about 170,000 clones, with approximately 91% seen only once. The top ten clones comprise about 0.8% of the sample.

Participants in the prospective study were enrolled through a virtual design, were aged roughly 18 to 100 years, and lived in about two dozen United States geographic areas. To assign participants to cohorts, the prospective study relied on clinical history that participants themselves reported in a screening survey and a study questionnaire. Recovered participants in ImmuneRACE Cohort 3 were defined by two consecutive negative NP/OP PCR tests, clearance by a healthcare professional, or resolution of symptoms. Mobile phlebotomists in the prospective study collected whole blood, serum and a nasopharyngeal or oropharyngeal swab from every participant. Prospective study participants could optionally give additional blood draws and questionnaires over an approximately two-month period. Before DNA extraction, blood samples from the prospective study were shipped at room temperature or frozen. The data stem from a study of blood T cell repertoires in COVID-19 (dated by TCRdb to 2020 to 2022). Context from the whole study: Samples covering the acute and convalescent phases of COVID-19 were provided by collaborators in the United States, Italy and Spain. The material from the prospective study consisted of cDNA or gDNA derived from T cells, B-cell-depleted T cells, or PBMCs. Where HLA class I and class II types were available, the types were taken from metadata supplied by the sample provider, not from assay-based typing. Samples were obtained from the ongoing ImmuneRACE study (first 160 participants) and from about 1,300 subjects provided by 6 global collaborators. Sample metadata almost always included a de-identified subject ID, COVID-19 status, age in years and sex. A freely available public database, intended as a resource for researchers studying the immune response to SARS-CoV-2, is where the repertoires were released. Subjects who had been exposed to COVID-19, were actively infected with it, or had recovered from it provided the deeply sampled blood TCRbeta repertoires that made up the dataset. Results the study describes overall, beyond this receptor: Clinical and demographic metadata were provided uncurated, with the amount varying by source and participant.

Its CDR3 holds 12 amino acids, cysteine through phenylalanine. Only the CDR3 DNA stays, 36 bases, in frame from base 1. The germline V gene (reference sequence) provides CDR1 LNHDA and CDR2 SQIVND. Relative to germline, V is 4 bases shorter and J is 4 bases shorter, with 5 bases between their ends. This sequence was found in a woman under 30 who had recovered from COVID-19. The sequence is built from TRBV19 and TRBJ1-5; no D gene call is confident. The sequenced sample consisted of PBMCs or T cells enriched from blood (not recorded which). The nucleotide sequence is TGTGCCAGTAGTACGGGGAATCAGCCCCAGCATTTT. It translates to CASSTGNQPQHF.